The T cell receptor (beta chain) described here comes from a study of blood T cell repertoires in COVID-19. Whole-study context: The samples span acute and convalescent COVID-19 from the United States, Italy and Spain.

CDR1 is MRHNA and CDR2 is SNTAGT in the germline V gene. This CDR3 is built from 15 residues. V was clipped by 3 bases and J by 4 bases, with 14 bases between them. Per the original methods: Amplification of reference gene primers provided the estimated nucleated cell counts. Profiled with immunoSEQ multiplex PCR; TCRdb holds only in-frame clones, not every one. That table is the source of V, J and clone size, and D and trimming were worked out from the DNA. Among about 300,000 clones, roughly 88% were seen once, and the ten largest hold under 8%. This clone was seen only once. The rearrangement uses TRBV6-4 and TRBJ2-3; D perhaps matches TRBD1 (5 bases). The receptor was derived from a woman aged 25 to 45 who had recovered from COVID-19. What was sequenced was peripheral blood. CDR3 region: CASSERPLGPDTQYF. CDR3 sequence (DNA): TGTGCCAGCAGTGAAAGACCTTTGGGGCCAGATACGCAGTATTTT.